A single sample gave rise to the 11 T cell receptor beta chains below, sequenced in a study of persistence of HIV-infected CD4 T cells. The stimulus was an HIV-1 Gag 15-mer peptide pool, roughly 1 ug/peptide/mL. Responding CD4+ T cells were sorted by upregulation of both CD40 ligand and CD69. These receptors' targets are unknown. The immunoSEQ assay was version 4, run in survey mode. Only in-frame clones appear in the TCRdb table, and some are missing; sequencing was by immunoSEQ multiplex PCR. The sample lists 25,000 to 35,000 clones; roughly 70% were seen once. The sample consisted of CD4+ T cells sorted from PBMCs after approximately 19-hour stimulation, taken from a patient who received antiretroviral therapy. The receptor source for this set is an adult man with HIV who was CMV-seropositive.

The chain joins TRBV30 to TRBJ2-3; 7 bases agree with TRBD2. Germline V gene sequence: CDR1 GTSNPN, CDR2 SVGIG (reference sequence). This CDR3 has 15 amino acids. J was trimmed by 0 bases and V by 4 bases; bases with no gene match: 7. CDR3 sequence (DNA): TGTGCCTGGAAGATCGGGGGGACTAGCACAGATACGCAGTATTTT. It codes for CAWKIGGTSTDTQYF.

This chain uses TRBV27 with TRBJ1-1, with TRBD1 matching over 9 bases. The CDR3 extends over 14 amino acids. The germline gives CDR1 MNHEY, CDR2 SMNVEV (reference sequence). V dropped 6 bases and J dropped 5; count of bases not matched to a gene: 7. Here the CDR3 DNA reads TGTGCCAGCAGCGGTTTGGGGACAGGGACTGAAGCTTTCTTT. This sequence encodes CASSGLGTGTEAFF.

The genes are TRBV7-2 and TRBJ1-2, with a tentative D call TRBD1 (5 bases). V lost 5 bases and J lost 7, with 17 bases in between. The germline V gene has CDR1 SGHTA and CDR2 FQGNSA. This CDR3 has 14 amino acids. The CDR3, as DNA: TGTGCCAGCAGCCCTTCTGAAGGGGTTCGTGGCTACACCTTC. Translating it yields CASSPSEGVRGYTF.

This clone was observed a few times. The V call is TRBV2, the J call TRBJ1-5; D possibly corresponds to TRBD1 (6 bases). The CDR3 is made up of 13 amino acids. Germline V gene data show CDR1 as SNHLY and CDR2 as FYNNEI. Trimming pared 7 bases from V and 5 bases from J, leaving 12 bases between. The CDR3 nucleotides read TGTGCCAGCAAGGGGGACGGGGATCAGCCCCAGCATTTT. Its protein is CASKGDGDQPQHF.

J is TRBJ2-1 and V is TRBV9; TRBD2 agrees at 7 bases. V lost 6 bases to trimming and J lost 4 bases; unmatched junction nucleotides: 7. Germline lookup yields CDR1 SGDLS and CDR2 YYNGEE. The CDR3 contains 14 residues. The CDR3 nucleotides read TGTGCCAGCACCCTGGGCGGGGGTTACAATGAGCAGTTCTTC. Translating it yields CASTLGGGYNEQFF.

As to this clone: Additional DNA sequences in this sample encode the identical CDR3. V and J are TRBV10-1 and TRBJ2-3, with 7 bases that match TRBD1. The germline V gene has CDR1 WNHNN and CDR2 SYGVQD (reference sequence). The V segment lost 4 bases and the J segment 5 bases; nucleotides outside the gene matches: 9. The CDR3 extends over 15 amino acids. The CDR3 sequence: CASSGSGGRKDTQYF. The CDR3 bases are TGCGCCAGCAGTGGATCAGGGGGAAGGAAAGATACGCAGTATTTT.

The J gene is TRBJ2-3, the V gene TRBV3-1 (or the pseudogene TRBV3-2); either TRBD1 or TRBD2 may fit D (5 bases each). The germline gives CDR1 LGHDT, CDR2 YNNKEL (reference sequence). V lost 1 base and J 0 bases, leaving 17 bases between the germline ends. The CDR3 totals 18 residues. The chain's CDR3 is CASSQGGPRRASTDTQYF. The CDR3 DNA reads TGTGCCAGCAGCCAAGGGGGCCCGAGGCGGGCTAGCACAGATACGCAGTATTTT.

This chain links TRBV19 with TRBJ1-2; 10 bases match TRBD1. Unmatched junction bases numbered 9, after V lost 5 bases and J lost 6 bases. Germline-derived CDR1 and CDR2 are LNHDA and SQIVND (reference sequence). This CDR3 has 15 residues. CDR3 sequence (DNA): TGTGCCAGTAGTTCTGGGGACAGGGGAATAGATGGCTACACCTTC. This gives the protein CASSSGDRGIDGYTF.

V gene TRBV10-3 combines with J gene TRBJ1-5, with 7 bases matching TRBD1. This CDR3 spans 15 amino acids. Germline lookup yields CDR1 ENHRY and CDR2 SYGVKD. V lost 5 bases and J lost 2; bases outside the gene matches: 6. The CDR3 nucleotides read TGTGCCATCAGTCAAACAGGGGCGGGCAATCAGCCCCAGCATTTT. This sequence encodes CAISQTGAGNQPQHF.

V is TRBV2 and J is TRBJ1-3; 8 bases map to TRBD1. V dropped 4 bases and J dropped 0; count of bases not matched to a gene: 14. Germline assignment: CDR1 SNHLY and CDR2 FYNNEI. The CDR3 has 19 amino acids. The CDR3 here is CASSAGQGYTRFSGNTIYF. Here the CDR3 DNA reads TGTGCCAGCAGTGCCGGACAGGGCTATACTAGATTCTCTGGAAACACCATATATTTT.

This chain uses TRBV19 with TRBJ1-6; D ambiguous. V was clipped by 6 bases and J by 14 bases, with 14 bases between them. The V gene's germline CDR1 is LNHDA and CDR2 SQIVND (reference sequence). There are 12 residues in the CDR3. This CDR3 is CASRDHVGALHF. The CDR3 DNA reads as TGTGCCAGTAGGGACCACGTCGGGGCCCTCCACTTT.